Here is one TCR beta chain with its context. The specificity of this receptor is unknown. No much larger clone exists at a distance of one base, and base qualities are not known. The donors were healthy, HIV-negative adults who had no recently reported acute infections or vaccinations. Only Caucasian adults living in Nashville, Tennessee, USA were represented among the donors. CD4+ T cells were enriched through magnetic negative selection, after which naive cells were positively selected on CD45RA and the remaining negative fraction served as the memory subset. After blood collection by leukapheresis, PBMCs were isolated using Ficoll-Histopaque density gradient centrifugation and then cryopreserved in the vapor phase of liquid nitrogen. Purity and quantity of every magnetically sorted T cell population were checked by analytical flow cytometry. Each sorted fraction had its genomic DNA isolated and then quantified by UV absorbance on a Nanodrop 2000c.

Counted from cysteine to phenylalanine, this CDR3 has 18 amino acids. Only the CDR3 DNA stays, 54 bases, in frame from base 1. Based on the germline V gene, the CDR1 and CDR2 sequences are MNHNS and SASEGT. Unmatched junction bases come to 17, with V trimmed by 2 bases and J by 5 bases. Using the deep immunoSEQ assay, multiplex PCR amplified TCR CDR3 regions from genomic DNA. Extracted genomic DNA from each cell subset was distributed evenly across all wells of several immunoSEQ 96-well plates, and each plate was treated as a replicate. Each replicate PCR for sorted subsets received about 200 ng genomic DNA, equal to roughly 30,000 T cell genomes. Purified libraries were quantified with a Qubit 3.0 fluorometer, sized on a Bioanalyzer 2100, and re-quantified with the KAPA Library Quantification kit. Each immunoSEQ 96-well plate was sequenced on its own single-read 150-cycle Illumina NextSeq 550 flow cell. The paper's data handling went like this. Because only junctional sequences without quality scores were contained in the immunoSEQ output, filtering matching that applied to full-length reads could not be performed. Sequences were annotated with PyIR, a Python wrapper for IgBLAST v1.9, using IMGT germline references to assign V/J genes and CDR3. Reads were removed for weak V/J assignments (E-value above 1e-6), missing CDR3, stop codons, out-of-frame junctions, or ambiguous translated residues. V3J clonotypes were defined as sequences sharing an identical inferred V gene, J gene, and CDR3 amino acid sequence. Percentage overlap between repertoires was computed as shared unique clonotypes divided by the size of the smaller repertoire. Three approaches were used to assess repertoire richness: RTK rarefaction, the Chao1 estimator, and Recon v2.1 estimates of unobserved clonotypes. Generation probabilities were computed with OLGA for all TCRbeta clonotypes obtained by the gDNA method from several donors. TCRdb's version of the immuneACCESS table is confined to in-frame rearrangements and falls short of the full clone set. An unresolved V gene accounts for under half of the shortfall where checked; the remainder is of unknown origin. V, J and clone size are those of that table, while D and trimming were read from the DNA. The sample contains 850,000 to 1,200,000 clones, roughly 80% of them found a single time. 1.4% to 1.5% of the sample is held by the ten biggest clonotypes.

The record originates from a study of shared clonotypes between healthy human individuals (dated by TCRdb to 2019 to 2021). As for the study more broadly: Two women and a few men aged 18 to 49 years were included in the cohort. For each donor, CD4 naive and CD4 memory were each run on three plates, CD8 naive on two plates, and CD8 memory on one plate. The study deeply sequenced blood TCR repertoires of about 5 healthy adults to estimate repertoire size and the extent of clonotype sharing between individuals. Different laboratories and diverse techniques were used to prepare libraries and sequence TCR repertoires, to increase sequencing depth and limit assay-specific biases. Leukapheresis yielded between about 0.9 and 9 billion PBMCs per donor.

Overall study outcomes, separate from this receptor: When a handful of donors were compared, the shared fraction of clonotypes was approximately 5% for naive CD4, over 3% for naive CD8, about 2.5% for memory CD4, and less than 0.5% for memory CD8. Naive subsets generally had larger estimated clonotype richness than memory subsets. Sampling was restricted to blood, and TCR repertoires in tissues likely differ from the TCR repertoires found in blood. Based on pairwise subsampling, the degree of clonotype sharing among donors was expected to be affected by sequencing depth. The small number of donors limited the genetic and exposure-history diversity represented. Rarefaction of sorted-subset datasets indicated incomplete sequencing despite the large sequencing depth. Clonotypes shared by all four sorted-subset donors showed higher generation probabilities than non-shared clonotypes.

Sequencing was performed on memory CD4+ T cells sorted from blood. The sample's cell subset or site label, in plain terms: CD45RA-negative fraction. The sequence joins TRBV6-1 to TRBJ2-5, and 7 bases in between align with TRBD2. The source is a young man in good health. The CDR3 reads CASSEPLRGSGVLETQYF. The bases are TGTGCCAGCAGTGAACCGTTGAGAGGGAGCGGGGTCCTCGAGACCCAGTACTTC.